This T cell receptor (beta chain) originates from a study of blood T cell repertoires in COVID-19. Assay: immunoSEQ multiplex PCR; the TCRdb copy retains only in-frame clones and omits some. There are some 7,800 clones in the sample; around 86% occur only once, and around 15% lies in the top ten. The V segment lost 5 bases and the J segment 6 bases; nucleotides outside the gene matches: 8. The CDR3 has 13 amino acids. Germline V gives CDR1 SQVTM, CDR2 ANQGSEA. This chain joins TRBV29-1 and TRBJ2-7; 9 bases are a match to TRBD1. This TCR was recovered from a woman aged 55-69 years with active COVID-19. The sample was peripheral blood. The DNA for the CDR3 is TGCAGCGTTTTAAGGGACAGGGCCTCCGAGCAGTACTTC. It specifies CSVLRDRASEQYF.